The TCR beta chain under discussion was sequenced for a study of blood T cell repertoires in COVID-19. Looking at the study overall: Italy, Spain and the United States were the sources of the convalescent and acute COVID-19 samples. T cells, B-cell-depleted T cells, or PBMCs provided the cDNA or gDNA that served as material.

With respect to this clone: Other DNA sequences from this sample encode an identical CDR3 as well.

The V gene's germline CDR1 is MDHEN and CDR2 SYDVKM. The V end lost 6 bases, the J end lost 0 bases, and 14 bases lay between the germline ends. The CDR3 is 15 residues long. In the authors' workflow: Amplifying reference gene primers gave estimates of nucleated cell counts. Some clones are missing from TCRdb's copy, which holds only in-frame ones; the method was immunoSEQ multiplex PCR. The V and J calls and the clone size are those of that table, but D and trimming were determined from the DNA. Among about 220,000 clones, around four fifths were seen once, and the ten largest hold roughly 5.5%. Specimen: peripheral blood. The rearrangement uses TRBV28 and TRBJ1-1, with D perhaps matching TRBD1 (6 bases). The TCR was taken from a woman in her 70s with COVID-19, enrolled during active disease. CDR3 bases: TGTGCCAGCAGCCCCTGGACAGACATGAACACTGAAGCTTTCTTT. Its protein product is CASSPWTDMNTEAFF.